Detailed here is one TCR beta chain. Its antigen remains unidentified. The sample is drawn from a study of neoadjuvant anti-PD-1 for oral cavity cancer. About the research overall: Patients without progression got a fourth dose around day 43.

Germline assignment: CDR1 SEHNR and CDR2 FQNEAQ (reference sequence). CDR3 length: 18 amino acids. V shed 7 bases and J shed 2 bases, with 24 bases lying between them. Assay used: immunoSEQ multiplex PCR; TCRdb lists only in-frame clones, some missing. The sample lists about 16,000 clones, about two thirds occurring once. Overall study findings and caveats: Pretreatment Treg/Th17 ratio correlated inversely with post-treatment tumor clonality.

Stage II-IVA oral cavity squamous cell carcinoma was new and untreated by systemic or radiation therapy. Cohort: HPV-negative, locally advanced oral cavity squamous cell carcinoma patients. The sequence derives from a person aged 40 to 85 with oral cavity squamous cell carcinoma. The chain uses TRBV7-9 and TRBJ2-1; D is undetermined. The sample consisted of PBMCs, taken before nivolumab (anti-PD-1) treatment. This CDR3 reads CASIPAWNSFRTYNEQFF. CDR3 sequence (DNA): TGTGCCAGCATACCGGCTTGGAACTCCTTTCGCACCTACAATGAGCAGTTCTTC. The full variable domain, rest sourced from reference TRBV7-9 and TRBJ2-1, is DTGVSQNPRHKITKRGQNVTFRCDPISEHNRLYWYRQTLGQGPEFLTYFQNEAQLEKSRLLSDRFSAERPKGSFSTLEIQRTEQGDSAMYLCASIPAWNSFRTYNEQFFGPGTRLTVL.